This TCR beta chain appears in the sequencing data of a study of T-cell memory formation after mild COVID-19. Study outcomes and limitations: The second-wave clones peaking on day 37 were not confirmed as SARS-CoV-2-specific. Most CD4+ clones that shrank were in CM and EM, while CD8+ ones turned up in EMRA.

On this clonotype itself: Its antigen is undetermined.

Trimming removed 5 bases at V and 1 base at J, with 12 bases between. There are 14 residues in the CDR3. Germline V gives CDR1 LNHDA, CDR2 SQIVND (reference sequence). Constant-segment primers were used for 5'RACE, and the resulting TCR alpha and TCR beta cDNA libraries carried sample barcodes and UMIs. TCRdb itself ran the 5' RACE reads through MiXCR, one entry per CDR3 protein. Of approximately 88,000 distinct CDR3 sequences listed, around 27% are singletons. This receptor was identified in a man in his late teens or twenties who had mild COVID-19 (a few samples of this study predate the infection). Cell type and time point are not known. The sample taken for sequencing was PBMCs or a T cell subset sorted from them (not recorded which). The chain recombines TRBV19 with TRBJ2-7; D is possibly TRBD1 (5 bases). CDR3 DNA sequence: TGTGCCAGTAGTTGGGCAGGGTCGTCCTACGAGCAGTACTTC. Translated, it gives CASSWAGSSYEQYF.